A single sample is the source of the 10 T cell receptor beta chains below, sequenced in a study of early T cells in non-severe SARS-CoV-2 infection. TCRdb ran MiXCR on the 5' RACE reads and lists one entry per CDR3 protein. The sample lists some 59,000 distinct CDR3 sequences; about 10% were seen once. The sample comprised whole blood. The receptors were gathered from an adult who was a healthcare worker with PCR-confirmed SARS-CoV-2 infection or an uninfected control (not recorded which).

The chain employs TRBV7-7 and TRBJ2-3; D gene unclear. Germline CDR1 SSHAT, CDR2 FNYEAQ (reference sequence). V lost 1 base and J lost 7, with 9 bases in between. The length of the CDR3 is 13 residues. CDR3 sequence reads: CASSLGLLNTQYF. CDR3 in DNA: TGTGCCAGCAGCTTAGGGCTCCTGAATACGCAGTATTTT.

This clonotype was found many times. The rearrangement joins TRBV20-1 to TRBJ2-1; D is possibly TRBD2 (6 bases). Germline V gene data show CDR1 as DFQATT and CDR2 as SNEGSKA (reference sequence). The CDR3 length is 14 residues. The V and J ends lost 3 bases and 6 bases respectively, with 15 bases between them. DNA for the CDR3: TGCAGTGCTAGTCCACTAGCCTTTGGCAATGAGCAGTTCTTC. It encodes CSASPLAFGNEQFF.

This rearrangement joins TRBV5-1 to TRBJ1-3, with unresolved D. CDR3 size: 14 residues. Germline V gives CDR1 SGHRS, CDR2 YFSETQ. The germline V and J ends were trimmed by 0 bases and 0 bases, with 4 bases remaining between them. Written as DNA, the CDR3 is TGCGCCAGCAGCTTGGACACCTCTGGAAACACCATATATTTT. Its translation is CASSLDTSGNTIYF.

The chain recombines TRBV29-1 with TRBJ2-5; D is unresolved. Trimming took off 6 bases at V and 4 bases at J, with 15 bases between the two ends. The CDR3 runs 13 residues. Looked up from germline, CDR1 is SQVTM and CDR2 is ANQGSEA. The DNA of the CDR3 is TGCAGCGTGGCACTCTGGGGTAGAGAGACCCAGTACTTC. This codes for CSVALWGRETQYF.

This clonotype showed up just a few times. The chain employs TRBV5-6 and TRBJ1-1; the match to TRBD1 covers 7 bases. CDR1 is SGHDT and CDR2 is YYEEEE in the germline V gene. Trimming cost V 0 bases and J 1 base; bases outside gene matches: 0. The CDR3 sequence is 14 residues long. CDR3: CASSLAGGNTEAFF. As DNA, the CDR3 is TGTGCCAGCAGCTTGGCAGGGGGGAACACTGAAGCTTTCTTT.

J is TRBJ2-1 and V is TRBV7-8; D possibly corresponds to TRBD2 (5 bases). CDR1 and CDR2 from the germline V gene are SGHVS and FQNEAQ. V lost 2 bases and J 3 bases, leaving 11 bases between the germline ends. CDR3 size: 15 residues. This CDR3 reads CASSLLGKLYNEQFF. In DNA form, the CDR3 reads TGTGCCAGCAGCTTACTCGGGAAACTCTACAATGAGCAGTTCTTC.

This clonotype was observed at least ten times. This sequence joins TRBV6-6 and TRBJ2-5; D is ambiguous. The CDR3 length is 14 residues. Deletions cut 0 bases from V and 7 bases from J, with 12 bases between. CDR1 is MNHNY and CDR2 is SVGAGI in the germline V gene (reference sequence). Here the CDR3 reads CASSYSEYSPTQYF. The CDR3 DNA follows: TGTGCCAGCAGTTACTCGGAGTATTCCCCGACCCAGTACTTC.

Only a few counts were recorded for this clonotype. The chain has TRBV25-1 and TRBJ2-3; 9 bases are shared with TRBD2. The CDR3 consists of 14 residues. Losses at the gene ends were 4 bases for V and 6 bases for J; bases not matched to a gene: 5. Germline CDR1 and CDR2: MGHDK and SYGVNS. CDR3 in amino acids: CASSGREGQDTQYF. The CDR3 bases are TGTGCCAGCAGTGGGCGGGAGGGCCAGGATACGCAGTATTTT.

The rearrangement uses TRBV5-4 and TRBJ1-2, with 10 bases matching TRBD1. CDR3 length equals 15 residues. Germline trimming cut 3 bases from V and 4 bases from J; bases unmatched to any gene: 6. Per germline, CDR1 SGHNT and CDR2 YYREEE (reference sequence). As DNA, the CDR3 is TGTGCCAGCAGCTCGTCGACAGGGGGCATCTATGGCTACACCTTC. It yields the protein CASSSSTGGIYGYTF.

Many counts were recorded for this clonotype. J is TRBJ2-3 and V is TRBV20-1; 8 bases map to TRBD1. Germline V gene sequence: CDR1 DFQATT, CDR2 SNEGSKA (reference sequence). V was clipped by 7 bases and J by 6 bases; unmatched bases: 9. The CDR3 extends over 13 amino acids. This CDR3 is CSGLQGVMDTQYF. CDR3 DNA: TGCAGTGGCCTACAGGGGGTCATGGATACGCAGTATTTT.